Described below is a single T cell receptor (beta chain) sequence and its context. The sample originates from a study of blood T cell repertoires in COVID-19. Authors' processing steps: How many nucleated cells were present was estimated from reference gene primer amplification. This table comes from immunoSEQ multiplex PCR, and its TCRdb copy is limited to in-frame clones, with some not included. V and J calls plus clone size are reproduced from that table; the DNA served to infer D and trimming. The repertoire consists of approximately 250,000 clones, with 85% occurring once and the leading ten covering approximately 6.3%. CDR3 length: 14 residues. Germline CDR1 is LNHDA and CDR2 is SQIVND (reference sequence). The V and J ends lost 2 bases and 2 bases respectively, with 7 bases between them.

This sequence joins TRBV19 and TRBJ1-5; no clear D. The sequenced sample was peripheral blood. This clonotype was sampled from a woman between 55 and 75 years old with active or convalescent COVID-19. As DNA, the CDR3 is TGTGCCAGTAGTATATCATCCCGCAATCAGCCCCAGCATTTT. Amino acids: CASSISSRNQPQHF.